One and the same sample provided the 32 T cell receptor beta chains below, sequenced in a study of cytomegalovirus exposure and HLA in healthy donors. 13 Jbeta primers and 60 Vbeta primers were used for the PCR. Assay: immunoSEQ multiplex PCR; the TCRdb copy retains only in-frame clones and omits some. Among 140,000 or so clones listed, about 80% were seen once. The sequenced sample was PBMCs. The receptors were sampled from a woman aged 55-69 years in good health and CMV-seropositive.

The chain combines TRBV4-3 with TRBJ1-2; TRBD1 matches at 10 bases. CDR3 size: 15 residues. Germline V gene sequence: CDR1 LGHNA, CDR2 YSLEER. The junction had 4 bases not matched to a gene; V was cut back by 3 bases and J by 3 bases. CDR3 region: CASSQGTGVHYGYTF. The CDR3 DNA reads as TGCGCCAGCAGCCAGGGGACAGGGGTACACTATGGCTACACCTTC.

The genes are TRBV6-1 and TRBJ2-3; 11 positions match TRBD2. Germline V gene sequence: CDR1 MNHNS, CDR2 SASEGT. CDR3 length equals 15 residues. V shed 11 bases and J 5 bases; nucleotides not matched to a gene: 12. CDR3 in amino acids: CAAERGGTSGDTQYF. Written as DNA, the CDR3 is TGTGCCGCGGAGAGGGGGGGGACTAGCGGAGATACGCAGTATTTT.

The rearrangement links TRBV29-1 to TRBJ2-7, with 13 nucleotides matching TRBD2. Germline lookup yields CDR1 SQVTM and CDR2 ANQGSEA. With 0 bases clipped from V and 4 bases from J, the junction kept 6 bases outside the gene matches. There are 16 residues in the CDR3. The DNA for the CDR3 is TGCAGCGTTGAAGATCAGGGACTAGCGGGGACGTACGAGCAGTACTTC. Protein sequence: CSVEDQGLAGTYEQYF.

The chain has TRBV7-2 and TRBJ1-4; TRBD1 matches 10 bases. V shed 5 bases and J 5 bases; nucleotides not matched to a gene: 8. Germline V gene data show CDR1 as SGHTA and CDR2 as FQGNSA. The CDR3 runs 16 residues. The CDR3 DNA reads TGTGCCAGCAGCCCCCGCCGGGGACAGGGGAATGAAAAACTGTTTTTT. Its translation: CASSPRRGQGNEKLFF. The complete variable domain, with remaining parts taken from reference TRBV7-2 and TRBJ1-4, reads GAGVSQSPSNKVTEKGKDVELRCDPISGHTALYWYRQSLGQGLEFLIYFQGNSAPDKSGLPSDRFSAERTGGSVSTLTIQRTQQEDSAVYLCASSPRRGQGNEKLFFGSGTQLSVL.

The chain has TRBV14 and TRBJ2-3; the D gene is possibly TRBD1 (5 bases). Per germline, CDR1 SGHDN and CDR2 FVKESK. Trimming shortened V by 8 bases and J by 2 bases, and 11 bases separated the two germline ends. The CDR3 has 13 amino acids. The CDR3 loop is CASGRANTDTQYF. The CDR3 bases are TGTGCCAGCGGCAGGGCGAACACAGATACGCAGTATTTT.

The J gene is TRBJ1-1, the V gene TRBV29-1; a possible D gene is TRBD1 (5 bases). The CDR3 is 15 residues long. V was pared by 4 bases and J by 3 bases, with 18 bases between. Germline V gene lookup returns CDR1 SQVTM and CDR2 ANQGSEA. This chain's CDR3 is CSVVRKAGRDTEAFF. The CDR3 nucleotides are TGCAGCGTTGTCCGAAAAGCAGGGAGGGACACTGAAGCTTTCTTT. Combining the CDR3 with reference TRBV29-1 and TRBJ1-1 gives the whole variable domain SAVISQKPSRDICQRGTSLTIQCQVDSQVTMMFWYRQQPGQSLTLIATANQGSEATYESGFVIDKFPISRPNLTFSTLTVSNMSPEDSSIYLCSVVRKAGRDTEAFFGQGTRLTVV.

This clone appeared a single time. The chain is built from TRBV19 and TRBJ2-7; the D is unclear. From germline, CDR1 is LNHDA and CDR2 SQIVND (reference sequence). Trimming stripped 2 bases from V and 0 bases from J, with 5 bases between. CDR3 length: 13 residues. CDR3 sequence: CASSISLSYEQYF. CDR3 nucleotide sequence: TGTGCCAGTAGTATATCCCTCTCCTACGAGCAGTACTTC.

The rearrangement links TRBV5-5 to TRBJ1-4; D may be TRBD1 (5 bases). The ends were cut back, 4 bases at V and 8 bases at J, with 21 bases in the middle. Germline CDR1 and CDR2: SGHKS and YYEKEE (reference sequence). This CDR3 region has 16 residues. The CDR3 sequence: CASSPTLGARGEKLFF. The CDR3 DNA reads as TGTGCCAGCAGCCCTACTTTAGGGGCGCGTGGGGAAAAACTGTTTTTT.

The V call is TRBV4-1, the J call TRBJ2-1; D ambiguous. The ends were cut back, 2 bases at V and 3 bases at J, with 11 bases in the middle. The CDR3 sequence is 15 residues long. Germline lookup yields CDR1 MGHRA and CDR2 YSYEKL. The CDR3 nucleotides are TGCGCCAGCAGCCAATTTACAGCTAACTACAATGAGCAGTTCTTC. Its protein is CASSQFTANYNEQFF.

This clone was counted a single time. This chain links TRBV19 with TRBJ2-3; D possibly corresponds to TRBD2 (7 bases). The CDR3 is 15 amino acids. V was trimmed by 7 bases and J by 2 bases, leaving 16 bases between them. Germline V gives CDR1 LNHDA, CDR2 SQIVND (reference sequence). CDR3 loop: CASTSAGALTDTQYF. The DNA for the CDR3 is TGTGCCAGTACCTCCGCGGGGGCTCTCACAGATACGCAGTATTTT.

This clone was seen ten or more times. V and J are TRBV15 and TRBJ2-1; 10 bases match TRBD2. Germline V gene sequence: CDR1 LNHNV, CDR2 YYDKDF (reference sequence). The CDR3 loop spans 14 amino acids. Trimming took 6 bases from V and 6 from J; bases not matched to a gene: 5. CDR3 amino acids: CATRGTSGTNEQFF. CDR3 sequence (DNA): TGTGCCACCAGGGGAACTAGCGGGACCAATGAGCAGTTCTTC.

This chain joins TRBV7-9 and TRBJ2-1; possible D gene TRBD1, 6 bases. Germline loops: CDR1 SEHNR, CDR2 FQNEAQ (reference sequence). The CDR3 is 16 amino acids. The V gene lost 2 bases and the J gene lost 3 bases, with 14 bases spanning the gap. CDR3 DNA sequence: TGTGCCAGCAGCTTAAGGGCCCAGGGGATCTACAATGAGCAGTTCTTC. Protein product: CASSLRAQGIYNEQFF.

The CDR3: CASTTDLSYNEQFF. As DNA, the CDR3 is TGTGCCAGTACTACAGACCTCTCCTACAATGAGCAGTTCTTC. V and J are TRBV19 and TRBJ2-1; D not certain. Trimming took off 7 bases at V and 0 bases at J, with 10 bases between the two ends. The germline V gene encodes CDR1 LNHDA and CDR2 SQIVND (reference sequence). The CDR3 has 14 amino acids.

The chain has TRBV29-1 and TRBJ2-2, with a possible D match to TRBD2 (5 bases). Germline V gene data show CDR1 as SQVTM and CDR2 as ANQGSEA. V shed 7 bases and J shed 1 base, with 16 bases lying between them. The CDR3 has 15 residues. The CDR3 spells CSARGSVENTGELFF. The CDR3 bases are TGCAGCGCCCGAGGGAGCGTAGAGAACACCGGGGAGCTGTTTTTT.

This clone has just one count. The chain joins TRBV7-2 to TRBJ1-1; D gene ambiguous. Trimming cost V 4 bases and J 4 bases, with 10 bases left between them. Germline-derived CDR1 and CDR2 are SGHTA and FQGNSA. The CDR3 runs to 13 residues. The chain's CDR3 is CASSSGPPTEAFF. CDR3 sequence (DNA): TGTGCCAGCAGCTCGGGTCCTCCCACTGAAGCTTTCTTT.

The genes are TRBV7-9 and TRBJ2-1, with D unresolved. Trimming took off 5 bases at V and 12 bases at J, with 11 bases between the two ends. The germline gives CDR1 SEHNR, CDR2 FQNEAQ (reference sequence). The CDR3 covers 11 residues. This chain's CDR3 is CASSVESGQFF. As DNA, the CDR3 is TGTGCCAGCAGCGTTGAATCGGGGCAGTTCTTC.

The V call is TRBV21-1, the J call TRBJ2-3; the D call of TRBD2 is as the table states it, not checked on the DNA. TRBV21-1 is a known pseudogene. The CDR3 length is 15 residues. The CDR3 nucleotides are TGTGCCAGCAGCAAAGCCGTTGGGGGGACCTATACGCAGTATTTT. Translation: CASSKAVGGTYTQYF.

This clone was observed once. The identical CDR3 is also encoded by other nucleotide sequences in the sample. This sequence joins TRBV7-9 and TRBJ2-5; maybe TRBD1 (5 bases). Gene TRBJ2-7 matches the end of the DNA better, so the J call may be wrong. Germline V lookup: CDR1 SEHNR, CDR2 FQNEAQ (reference sequence). The CDR3 has 13 amino acids. CDR3 region: CASSFQGSYEQYF. The CDR3 nucleotides read TGTGCCAGCAGCTTCCAGGGTTCCTACGAGCAGTACTTC.

The chain has TRBV28 and TRBJ2-7; TRBD1 is a possible D gene (6 bases). The V end was cut by 3 bases, the J end by 7 bases, with 19 bases between. The germline V gene has CDR1 MDHEN and CDR2 SYDVKM. The CDR3 contains 15 residues. The CDR3 nucleotides read TGTGCCAGCAGTTTTGGAGGAACAGGGTCTGAAGAGCAGTACTTC. It translates to CASSFGGTGSEEQYF.

This clone has more than one count but fewer than ten. V and J are TRBV7-6 and TRBJ2-7, with 9 nucleotides matching TRBD1. Germline trimming cut 5 bases from V and 2 bases from J; bases unmatched to any gene: 1. Per the germline V gene, CDR1 is SGHVS and CDR2 is FNYEAQ. The CDR3 has 13 amino acids. The CDR3 DNA reads TGTGCCAGCAGCGGGGACAGGGCCTACGAGCAGTACTTC. Residues: CASSGDRAYEQYF.

The chain links TRBV28 to TRBJ1-5, with 8 positions matching TRBD1. This CDR3 comprises 13 residues. The trim removed 6 bases at V and 6 bases at J, leaving 4 bases unmatched. Germline assignment: CDR1 MDHEN and CDR2 SYDVKM. CDR3 loop: CASSMDRVQPQHF. In nucleotides, the CDR3 is TGTGCCAGCAGCATGGACAGGGTTCAGCCCCAGCATTTT.

The V gene is TRBV7-2, the J gene TRBJ1-1; 7 bases map to TRBD1. J gave up 3 bases and V 10 bases, and 11 bases lay outside the gene matches. CDR3 length: 14 amino acids. CDR1 and CDR2 (germline): SGHTA, FQGNSA. The CDR3 DNA reads TGTGCCACCGCCGGGACAGCTTTTGACACTGAAGCTTTCTTT. Translated, it gives CATAGTAFDTEAFF.

CDR3 bases: TGCAGCGTCGATCCGGGACAGGGGGAGTACGAGCAGTACTTC. It yields the protein CSVDPGQGEYEQYF. The chain carries TRBV29-1 and TRBJ2-5, with 11 nucleotides matching TRBD1. The closer fit of TRBJ2-7 to the DNA end suggests the J call may be wrong. The CDR3 runs to 14 residues. CDR1 SQVTM and CDR2 ANQGSEA come from the germline V gene.

This chain links TRBV29-1 with TRBJ2-5; D possibly corresponds to TRBD1 (5 bases). Trimming pared 0 bases from V and 2 bases from J, leaving 7 bases between. CDR3 length: 13 amino acids. Germline loops: CDR1 SQVTM, CDR2 ANQGSEA. CDR3 amino acids: CSVEDQGQETQYF. For the CDR3, the DNA is TGCAGCGTTGAAGATCAGGGACAAGAGACCCAGTACTTC.

V gene TRBV6-1 combines with J gene TRBJ1-4; TRBD1 might be the D (6 bases). This CDR3 comprises 15 residues. The germline gives CDR1 MNHNS, CDR2 SASEGT. V was clipped by 5 bases and J by 5 bases, with 15 bases between them. CDR3 residues: CASSSRSGENEKLFF. Written as DNA, the CDR3 is TGTGCCAGCAGTAGCCGGTCAGGGGAGAATGAAAAACTGTTTTTT.

The chain employs TRBV4-1 and TRBJ2-1, with a weak D call TRBD2 (6 bases). The CDR3 has 15 residues. Germline assignment: CDR1 MGHRA and CDR2 YSYEKL. The ends were cut back, 1 base at V and 3 bases at J, with 10 bases in the middle. The CDR3 bases are TGCGCCAGCAGCCAAGCTCGGGAGCTCTACAATGAGCAGTTCTTC. It codes for CASSQARELYNEQFF.

The chain uses TRBV7-6 and TRBJ2-1; no clear D gene. The V end lost 5 bases, the J end lost 10 bases, and 15 bases lay between the germline ends. Germline-derived CDR1 and CDR2 are SGHVS and FNYEAQ. The CDR3 runs to 13 residues. This chain's CDR3 is CASSGHSPREQFF. CDR3 nucleotides: TGTGCCAGCAGCGGTCACTCGCCTCGGGAGCAGTTCTTC.

The chain has TRBV6-6 and TRBJ1-1; D perhaps matches TRBD1 (5 bases). This CDR3 comprises 13 residues. V lost 2 bases to trimming and J lost 7 bases, with 11 bases between them. CDR1 is MNHNY and CDR2 is SVGAGI in the germline V gene (reference sequence). This CDR3 reads CASSYRIDSEAFF. In DNA form, the CDR3 reads TGTGCCAGCAGTTACAGAATCGACAGTGAAGCTTTCTTT.

The chain combines TRBV4-1 with TRBJ2-3; the D is unclear. This CDR3 contains 12 residues. CDR1 is MGHRA and CDR2 is YSYEKL in the germline V gene. The V and J ends lost 0 bases and 9 bases respectively, with 7 bases between them. The CDR3: CASSQDRGTQYF. The DNA for the CDR3 is TGCGCCAGCAGCCAAGATCGAGGAACGCAGTATTTT.

V gene TRBV19 combines with J gene TRBJ1-2, with D hard to call. V was clipped by 2 bases and J by 12 bases, with 22 bases between them. CDR3 length equals 15 residues. The V gene's germline CDR1 is LNHDA and CDR2 SQIVND (reference sequence). The CDR3 is CASSISGGRTSRDTF. The DNA for the CDR3 is TGTGCCAGTAGTATAAGTGGAGGACGGACGTCTCGGGACACCTTC. The full variable domain, completed using reference TRBV19 and TRBJ1-2, is DGGITQSPKYLFRKEGQNVTLSCEQNLNHDAMYWYRQDPGQGLRLIYYSQIVNDFQKGDIAEGYSVSREKKESFPLTVTSAQKNPTAFYLCASSISGGRTSRDTFGSGTRLTVV.

This clone was detected only a few times. J is TRBJ2-1 and V is TRBV7-8; 9 bases are a match to TRBD1. Germline assignment: CDR1 SGHVS and CDR2 FQNEAQ. Trimming cost V 4 bases and J 3 bases; bases outside gene matches: 7. The CDR3 consists of 16 residues. The CDR3 coding sequence is TGTGCCAGCAGCTCCTCGGACAGGGGAGGCTACAATGAGCAGTTCTTC. Translated: CASSSSDRGGYNEQFF.

This rearrangement joins TRBV7-2 to TRBJ2-3, with a weak D call TRBD2 (5 bases). The V and J ends lost 5 bases and 5 bases respectively, with 14 bases between them. CDR3 length equals 14 residues. Germline assignment: CDR1 SGHTA and CDR2 FQGNSA. DNA for the CDR3: TGTGCCAGCAGCCCCGACCCGGCGGGAGATACGCAGTATTTT. This translates into CASSPDPAGDTQYF.